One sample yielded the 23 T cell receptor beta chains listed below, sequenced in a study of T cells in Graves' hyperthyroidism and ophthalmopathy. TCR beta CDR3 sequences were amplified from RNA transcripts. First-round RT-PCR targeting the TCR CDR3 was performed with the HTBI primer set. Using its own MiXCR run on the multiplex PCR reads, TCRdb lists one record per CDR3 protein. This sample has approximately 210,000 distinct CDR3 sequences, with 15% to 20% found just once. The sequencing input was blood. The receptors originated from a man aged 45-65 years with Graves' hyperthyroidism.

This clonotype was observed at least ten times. The chain's CDR3 is CSAMGLAGPSYNEQFF. The CDR3 DNA reads TGCAGTGCAATGGGACTAGCGGGACCTTCCTACAATGAGCAGTTCTTC. This rearrangement joins TRBV20-1 to TRBJ2-1, with 13 positions matching TRBD2. V lost 6 bases, J lost 1 base, and 6 bases stayed unmatched. Germline lookup yields CDR1 DFQATT and CDR2 SNEGSKA (reference sequence). CDR3 length: 16 amino acids.

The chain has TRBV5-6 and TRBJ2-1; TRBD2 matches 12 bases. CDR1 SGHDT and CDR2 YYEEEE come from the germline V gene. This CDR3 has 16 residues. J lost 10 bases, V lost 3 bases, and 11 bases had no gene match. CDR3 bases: TGTGCCAGCAGCTGGCGACTAGCGGGAGATAGCCACGAGCAGTTCTTC. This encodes CASSWRLAGDSHEQFF.

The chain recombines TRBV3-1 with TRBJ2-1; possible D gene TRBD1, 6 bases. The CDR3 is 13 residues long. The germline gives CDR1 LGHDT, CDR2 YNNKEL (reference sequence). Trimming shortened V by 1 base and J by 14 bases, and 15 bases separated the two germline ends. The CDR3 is CASSQAPGTWKFF. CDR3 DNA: TGTGCCAGCAGCCAAGCACCCGGGACATGGAAGTTCTTC.

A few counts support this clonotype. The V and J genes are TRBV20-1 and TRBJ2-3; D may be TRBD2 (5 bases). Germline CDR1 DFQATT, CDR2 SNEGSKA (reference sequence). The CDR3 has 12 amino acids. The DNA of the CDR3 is TGCGGAGTGAGGGCAGCAGAAGATACGCAGTATTTT. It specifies CGVRAAEDTQYF.

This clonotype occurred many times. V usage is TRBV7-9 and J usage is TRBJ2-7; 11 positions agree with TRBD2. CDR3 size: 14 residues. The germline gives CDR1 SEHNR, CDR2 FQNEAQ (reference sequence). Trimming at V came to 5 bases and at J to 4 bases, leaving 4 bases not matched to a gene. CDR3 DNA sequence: TGTGCCAGCAGCGAACTAGCGGGAGCGTACGAGCAGTACTTC. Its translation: CASSELAGAYEQYF.

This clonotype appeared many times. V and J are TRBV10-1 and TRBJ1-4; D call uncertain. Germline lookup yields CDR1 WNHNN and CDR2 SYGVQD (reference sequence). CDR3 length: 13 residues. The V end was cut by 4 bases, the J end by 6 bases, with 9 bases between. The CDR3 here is CASSGSTYEKLFF. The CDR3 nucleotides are TGCGCCAGCAGTGGAAGCACGTATGAAAAACTGTTTTTT.

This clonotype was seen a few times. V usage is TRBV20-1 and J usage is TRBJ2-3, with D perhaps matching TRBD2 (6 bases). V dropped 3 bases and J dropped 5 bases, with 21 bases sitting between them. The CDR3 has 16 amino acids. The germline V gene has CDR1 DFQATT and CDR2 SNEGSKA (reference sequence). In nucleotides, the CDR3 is TGCAGTGCTAGTAGTCCGTTTGGAGGGCCGTTAGATACGCAGTATTTT. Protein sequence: CSASSPFGGPLDTQYF.

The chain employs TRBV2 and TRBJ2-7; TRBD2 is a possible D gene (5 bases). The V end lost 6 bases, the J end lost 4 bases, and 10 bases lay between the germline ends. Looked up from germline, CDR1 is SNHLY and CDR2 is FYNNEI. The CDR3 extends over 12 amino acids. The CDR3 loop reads CASRGEIYEQYF. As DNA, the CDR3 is TGTGCCAGCAGGGGAGAGATTTACGAGCAGTACTTC.

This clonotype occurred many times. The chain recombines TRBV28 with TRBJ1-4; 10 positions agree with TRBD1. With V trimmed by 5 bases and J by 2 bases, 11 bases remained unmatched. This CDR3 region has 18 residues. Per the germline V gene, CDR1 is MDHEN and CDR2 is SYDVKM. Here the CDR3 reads CASSQDRGAFPTNEKLFF. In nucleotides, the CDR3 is TGTGCCAGCAGTCAGGACAGGGGGGCTTTTCCGACTAATGAAAAACTGTTTTTT.

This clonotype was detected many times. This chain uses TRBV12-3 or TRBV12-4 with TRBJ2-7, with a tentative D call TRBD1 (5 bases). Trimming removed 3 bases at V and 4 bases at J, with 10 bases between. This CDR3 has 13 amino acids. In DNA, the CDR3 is TGTGCCAGCAGTTTTGGACAATCTTACGAGCAGTACTTC. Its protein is CASSFGQSYEQYF.

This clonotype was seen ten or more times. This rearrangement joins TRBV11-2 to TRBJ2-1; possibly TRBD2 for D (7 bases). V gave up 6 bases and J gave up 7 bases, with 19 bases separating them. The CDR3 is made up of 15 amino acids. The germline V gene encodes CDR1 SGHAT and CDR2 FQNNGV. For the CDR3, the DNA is TGTGCCAGCAGTCCCAAGGGGGGGGGGGGGAATGAGCAGTTCTTC. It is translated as CASSPKGGGGNEQFF.

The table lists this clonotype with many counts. The CDR3: CASSLMTGADTQYF. CDR3 nucleotide sequence: TGTGCCAGCAGTCTAATGACAGGGGCAGATACGCAGTATTTT. This sequence joins TRBV12-3 or TRBV12-4 and TRBJ2-3, with TRBD1 matching 8 bases. The ends lost 5 bases at V and 4 bases at J; junction bases unmatched: 5. The CDR3 extends over 14 amino acids.

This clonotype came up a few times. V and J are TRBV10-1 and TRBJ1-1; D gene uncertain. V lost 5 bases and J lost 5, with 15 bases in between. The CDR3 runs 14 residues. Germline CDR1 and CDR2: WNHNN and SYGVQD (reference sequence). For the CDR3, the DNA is TGCGCCAGCAGTCGAGGCGGGCTAGGAACTGAAGCTTTCTTT. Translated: CASSRGGLGTEAFF.

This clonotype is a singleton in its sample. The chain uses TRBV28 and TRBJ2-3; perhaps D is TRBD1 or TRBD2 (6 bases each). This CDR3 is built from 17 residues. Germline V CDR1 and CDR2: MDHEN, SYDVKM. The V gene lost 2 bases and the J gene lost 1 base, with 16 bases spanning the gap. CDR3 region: CASSLIVSGEGTDTQYF. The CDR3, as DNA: TGTGCCAGCAGTTTAATAGTATCAGGGGAGGGCACAGATACGCAGTATTTT.

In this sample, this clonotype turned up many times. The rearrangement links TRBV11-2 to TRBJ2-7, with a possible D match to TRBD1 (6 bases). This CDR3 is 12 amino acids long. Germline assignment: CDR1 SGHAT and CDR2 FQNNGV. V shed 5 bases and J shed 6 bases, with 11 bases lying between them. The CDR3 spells CASSPTGSEQYF. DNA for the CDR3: TGTGCCAGCAGCCCTACAGGGTCCGAGCAGTACTTC.

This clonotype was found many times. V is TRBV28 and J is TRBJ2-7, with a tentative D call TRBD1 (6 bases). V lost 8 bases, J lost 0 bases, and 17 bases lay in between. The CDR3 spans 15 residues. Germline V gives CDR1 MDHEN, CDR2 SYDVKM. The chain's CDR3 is CASPPPGQASYEQYF. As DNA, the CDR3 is TGTGCCAGCCCTCCCCCGGGACAAGCCTCCTACGAGCAGTACTTC. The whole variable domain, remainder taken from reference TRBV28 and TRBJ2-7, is DVKVTQSSRYLVKRTGEKVFLECVQDMDHENMFWYRQDPGLGLRLIYFSYDVKMKEKGDIPEGYSVSREKKERFSLILESASTNQTSMYLCASPPPGQASYEQYFGPGTRLTVT.

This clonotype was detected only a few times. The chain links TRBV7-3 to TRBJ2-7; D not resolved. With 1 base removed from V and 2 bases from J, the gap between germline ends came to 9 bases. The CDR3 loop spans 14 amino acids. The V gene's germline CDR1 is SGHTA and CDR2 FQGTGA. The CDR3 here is CASSLNPGPYEQYF. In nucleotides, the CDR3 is TGTGCCAGCAGCTTAAACCCAGGCCCCTACGAGCAGTACTTC.

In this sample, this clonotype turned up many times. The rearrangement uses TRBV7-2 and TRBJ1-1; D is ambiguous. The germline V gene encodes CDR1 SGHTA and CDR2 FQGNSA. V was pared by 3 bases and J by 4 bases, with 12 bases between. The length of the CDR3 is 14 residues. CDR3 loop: CASSLSWTGTEAFF. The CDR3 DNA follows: TGTGCCAGCAGCTTGTCGTGGACGGGCACTGAAGCTTTCTTT.

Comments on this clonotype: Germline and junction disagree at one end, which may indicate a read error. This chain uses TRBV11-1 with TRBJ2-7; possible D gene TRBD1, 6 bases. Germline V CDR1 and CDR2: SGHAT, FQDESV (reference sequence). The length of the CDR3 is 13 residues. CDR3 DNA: TGTGCCAGCAGCTTAGCTCCCCCAGGGGAGCGGCACTTC. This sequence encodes CASSLAPPGERHF.

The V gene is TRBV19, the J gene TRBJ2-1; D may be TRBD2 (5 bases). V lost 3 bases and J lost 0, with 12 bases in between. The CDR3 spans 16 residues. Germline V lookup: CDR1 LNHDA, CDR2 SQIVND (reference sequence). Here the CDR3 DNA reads TGTGCCAGTAGTATGCGCGGGTCGAGCTCCTACAATGAGCAGTTCTTC. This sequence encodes CASSMRGSSSYNEQFF.

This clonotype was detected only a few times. The CDR3: CASSLPSGSGLYEQYF. The CDR3 DNA reads TGTGCCAGCAGCTTACCCAGCGGGAGCGGCCTCTACGAGCAGTACTTC. The V call is TRBV7-2, the J call TRBJ2-7; 8 nucleotides align to TRBD2. This CDR3 is built from 16 residues. Per the germline V gene, CDR1 is SGHTA and CDR2 is FQGNSA. J lost 3 bases, V lost 2 bases, and 9 bases had no gene match.

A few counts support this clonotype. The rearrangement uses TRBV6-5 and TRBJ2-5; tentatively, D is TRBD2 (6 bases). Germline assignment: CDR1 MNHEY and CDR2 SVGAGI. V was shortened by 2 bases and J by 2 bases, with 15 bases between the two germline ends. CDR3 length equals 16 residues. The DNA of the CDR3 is TGTGCCAGCAGTTACCTAGAGCCGCGGGGTCAAGAGACCCAGTACTTC. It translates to CASSYLEPRGQETQYF.

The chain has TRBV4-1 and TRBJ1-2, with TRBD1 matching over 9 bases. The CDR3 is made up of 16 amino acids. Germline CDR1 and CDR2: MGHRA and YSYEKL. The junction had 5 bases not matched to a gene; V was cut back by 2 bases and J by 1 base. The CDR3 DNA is TGCGCCAGCAGCCAACCTAGGACAGGGGATAACTATGGCTACACCTTC. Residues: CASSQPRTGDNYGYTF.